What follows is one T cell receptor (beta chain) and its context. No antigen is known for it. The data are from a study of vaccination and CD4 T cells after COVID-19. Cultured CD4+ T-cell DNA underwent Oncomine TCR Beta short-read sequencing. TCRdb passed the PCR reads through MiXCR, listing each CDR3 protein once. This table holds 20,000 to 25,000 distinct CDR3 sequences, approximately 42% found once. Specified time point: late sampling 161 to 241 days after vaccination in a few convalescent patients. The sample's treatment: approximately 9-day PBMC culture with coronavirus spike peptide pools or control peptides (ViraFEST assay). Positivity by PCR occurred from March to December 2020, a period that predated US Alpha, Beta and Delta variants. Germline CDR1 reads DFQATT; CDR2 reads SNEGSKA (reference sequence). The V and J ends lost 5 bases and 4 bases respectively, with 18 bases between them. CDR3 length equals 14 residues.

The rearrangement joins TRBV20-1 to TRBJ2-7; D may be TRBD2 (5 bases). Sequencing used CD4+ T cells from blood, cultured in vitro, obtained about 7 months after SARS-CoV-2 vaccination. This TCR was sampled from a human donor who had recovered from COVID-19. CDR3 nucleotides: TGCAGTGCTTCGCTTTCCGGACTGTCTTACGAGCAGTACTTC. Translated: CSASLSGLSYEQYF.